The next 30 T cell receptor beta chains were all read from a single sample in a study of OX40 agonist ivuxolimab in advanced cancers. Clones were sequenced by immunoSEQ multiplex PCR, and TCRdb holds only the in-frame ones, with some missing. Of around 79,000 clones in the sample, roughly 85% were seen once. Sequences were derived from CD4+ or CD8+ T cells sorted from blood, sampled in a trial of the OX40 agonist ivuxolimab. Receptors were obtained from an adult with an advanced solid tumor such as melanoma, head and neck, liver or kidney cancer.

The CDR3 region is CASSVGAYNEQFF. The CDR3 DNA follows: TGTGCCAGCAGCGTAGGGGCGTACAATGAGCAGTTCTTC. The chain joins TRBV9 to TRBJ2-1; D remains unclear. The CDR3 length is 13 residues. The germline V gene encodes CDR1 SGDLS and CDR2 YYNGEE. V shed 0 bases and J shed 4 bases, with 5 bases lying between them.

The chain links TRBV19 to TRBJ1-5, with no clear D. CDR3 length: 15 amino acids. CDR1 is LNHDA and CDR2 is SQIVND in the germline V gene (reference sequence). With 3 bases removed from V and 2 bases from J, the gap between germline ends came to 11 bases. The CDR3 reads CASSILDDGNQPQHF. Written as DNA, the CDR3 is TGTGCCAGTAGTATTCTGGACGATGGCAATCAGCCCCAGCATTTT.

This clone was counted a single time. J is TRBJ2-1 and V is TRBV4-1, with 11 positions matching TRBD1. The CDR3 runs to 15 residues. Germline CDR1 reads MGHRA; CDR2 reads YSYEKL. V was pared by 2 bases and J by 7 bases, with 4 bases of the junction left unmatched. DNA of the CDR3: TGCGCCAGCAGCCAACCGGACAGGGGGCAAAATGAGCAGTTCTTC. Translated, it gives CASSQPDRGQNEQFF.

J is TRBJ2-7 and V is TRBV10-3, with TRBD2 matching over 8 bases. Trimming removed 11 bases from V and 1 base from J; junction bases left unmatched: 10. This CDR3 region has 14 residues. Germline CDR1 reads ENHRY; CDR2 reads SYGVKD. CDR3 protein: CAARGLVDSYEQYF. CDR3 sequence (DNA): TGTGCCGCCCGGGGACTAGTAGATTCCTACGAGCAGTACTTC.

The chain joins TRBV7-3 to TRBJ2-7; D perhaps matches TRBD1 (5 bases). Trimming left V 8 bases short and J 0 bases short, with 23 bases between. This CDR3 contains 17 residues. Germline CDR1 SGHTA, CDR2 FQGTGA. As DNA, the CDR3 is TGTGCCAGCGTGCGAAGGGGAATGTCGGTGGGCTCCTACGAGCAGTACTTC. Translation gives CASVRRGMSVGSYEQYF.

This rearrangement joins TRBV4-1 to TRBJ2-7; maybe TRBD2 (6 bases). Trimming took 3 bases from V and 6 from J, leaving 12 bases between them. Germline assignment: CDR1 MGHRA and CDR2 YSYEKL. This CDR3 is built from 13 residues. This chain's CDR3 is CASSHRDSGEQYF. In DNA, the CDR3 is TGCGCCAGCAGCCACCGGGACTCCGGCGAGCAGTACTTC.

The chain employs TRBV6-4 and TRBJ2-2; 7 bases are a match to TRBD1. Germline V gene sequence: CDR1 MRHNA, CDR2 SNTAGT. V gave up 5 bases and J gave up 6 bases; unmatched junction bases: 3. CDR3 length: 13 residues. The CDR3 sequence: CASSPQGAGELFF. CDR3 nucleotides: TGTGCCAGCAGTCCCCAGGGGGCCGGGGAGCTGTTTTTT.

A remark on this clone: Sequence at one end of the junction differs from germline and may be a read error. This chain links TRBV7-7 with TRBJ2-1; 10 nucleotides match TRBD2. The CDR3 is made up of 14 amino acids. The V gene's germline CDR1 is SSHAT and CDR2 FNYEAQ (reference sequence). CDR3: CASSTGTSVNEQFF. In DNA form, the CDR3 reads TGTGCTAGCAGCACCGGGACTAGCGTCAATGAGCAGTTCTTC.

The genes are TRBV28 and TRBJ1-2, with D unclear. The CDR3 is 13 amino acids. With 2 bases removed from V and 3 bases from J, the gap between germline ends came to 7 bases. Germline CDR1 reads MDHEN; CDR2 reads SYDVKM. The CDR3 nucleotides read TGTGCCAGCAGTTTAGTCGGCCACTATGGCTACACCTTC. Translated, it gives CASSLVGHYGYTF.

The chain recombines TRBV19 with TRBJ2-2; 8 bases are a match to TRBD1. The CDR3 extends over 14 amino acids. The V gene's germline CDR1 is LNHDA and CDR2 SQIVND (reference sequence). With V trimmed by 4 bases and J by 8 bases, 6 bases remained unmatched. CDR3 nucleotides: TGTGCCAGTAGTACCTCAGGGGGCGTAGGGGAGCTGTTTTTT. As protein: CASSTSGGVGELFF.

The rearrangement uses TRBV5-1 and TRBJ2-2; 7 nucleotides line up with TRBD1. The V and J ends lost 3 bases and 4 bases, in that order; junction bases with no gene match: 6. Germline CDR1 is SGHRS and CDR2 is YFSETQ. The CDR3 has 15 amino acids. CDR3 amino acids: CASSSQGSGTGELFF. CDR3 nucleotides: TGCGCCAGCAGCTCACAGGGGTCGGGCACCGGGGAGCTGTTTTTT.

The CDR3 DNA reads TGTGCCAGCAAAACCGGGCAGGGAACCTACAATGAGCAGTTCTTC. Translating it yields CASKTGQGTYNEQFF. This chain joins TRBV6-6 and TRBJ2-1, with D possibly matching TRBD1 (5 bases). Germline-derived CDR1 and CDR2 are MNHNY and SVGAGI (reference sequence). Trimming shortened V by 7 bases and J by 2 bases, and 15 bases separated the two germline ends. The CDR3 sequence is 15 residues long.

This sequence joins TRBV29-1 and TRBJ2-7, with D tentatively TRBD1 (5 bases). Germline-derived CDR1 and CDR2 are SQVTM and ANQGSEA. The CDR3 length is 14 residues. Trimming removed 6 bases at V and 2 bases at J, with 17 bases between. CDR3 nucleotides: TGCAGCGTAGCTGAGGACACTCTAACCTACGAGCAGTACTTC. It is translated as CSVAEDTLTYEQYF.

The chain employs TRBV6-1 and TRBJ1-2; D not certain. Germline CDR1 and CDR2: MNHNS and SASEGT. V lost 5 bases to trimming and J lost 1 base, with 8 bases between them. The CDR3 covers 13 residues. DNA for the CDR3: TGTGCCAGCAGTAGGGCTGGTAACTATGGCTACACCTTC. It encodes CASSRAGNYGYTF.

CDR3 sequence reads: CAWEKLQGAVTEAFF. The CDR3 DNA reads TGTGCCTGGGAGAAGCTACAGGGGGCGGTCACTGAAGCTTTCTTT. This chain joins TRBV30 and TRBJ1-1; 9 nucleotides align to TRBD1. Germline CDR1 is GTSNPN and CDR2 is SVGIG (reference sequence). V lost 5 bases to trimming and J lost 4 bases; unmatched junction nucleotides: 11. This CDR3 contains 15 residues. Supplemented by reference TRBV30 and TRBJ1-1, the full variable domain reads SQTIHQWPATLVQPVGSPLSLECTVEGTSNPNLYWYRQAAGRGLQLLFYSVGIGQISSEVPQNLSASRPQDRQFILSSKKLLLSDSGFYLCAWEKLQGAVTEAFFGQGTRLTVV.

This clone was seen a single time. The CDR3 bases are TGTGCCAGCAGCTTAGGCAGGGATGTTGGGGCCAACGTCCTGACTTTC. It is translated as CASSLGRDVGANVLTF. The chain employs TRBV11-3 and TRBJ2-6; D possibly corresponds to TRBD1 (5 bases). This CDR3 is 16 amino acids long. CDR1 is SGHNT and CDR2 is YENEEA in the germline V gene. V dropped 1 base and J dropped 3 bases, with 10 bases sitting between them.

The chain combines TRBV30 with TRBJ2-5; D is ambiguous. Germline CDR1 and CDR2: GTSNPN and SVGIG (reference sequence). The CDR3 sequence is 10 residues long. V was shortened by 4 bases and J by 7 bases, with 7 bases between the two germline ends. CDR3 protein: CAWTERTQYF. The CDR3, as DNA: TGTGCCTGGACCGAGAGGACCCAGTACTTC.

V and J are TRBV5-4 and TRBJ2-3; 9 positions match TRBD2. The V and J ends lost 3 bases and 8 bases, in that order; junction bases with no gene match: 13. The CDR3 has 16 residues. The V gene's germline CDR1 is SGHNT and CDR2 YYREEE (reference sequence). The CDR3 loop reads CASSSTSGKTGATQYF. CDR3 coding DNA: TGTGCCAGCAGCTCGACTAGCGGTAAAACCGGGGCTACGCAGTATTTT.

The chain links TRBV6-5 to TRBJ2-3; 12 bases are shared with TRBD2. V lost 0 bases, J lost 5 bases, and 3 bases stayed unmatched. The CDR3 length is 16 residues. CDR1 MNHEY and CDR2 SVGAGI come from the germline V gene. In DNA, the CDR3 is TGTGCCAGCAGTTACTCGGCTAGCGGGAGGGTAGATACGCAGTATTTT. As protein: CASSYSASGRVDTQYF.

The chain combines TRBV27 with TRBJ2-6; D may be TRBD1 (5 bases). CDR1 MNHEY and CDR2 SMNVEV come from the germline V gene (reference sequence). The CDR3 is 16 residues long. Trimming stripped 5 bases from V and 0 bases from J, with 11 bases between. The CDR3 DNA reads TGTGCCAGCAGTCCCAACAGGCTCTCTGGGGCCAACGTCCTGACTTTC. It yields the protein CASSPNRLSGANVLTF.

The chain uses TRBV6-5 and TRBJ2-1, with a weak D call TRBD2 (5 bases). CDR3 length: 14 amino acids. Trimming stripped 6 bases from V and 6 bases from J, with 15 bases between. Per germline, CDR1 MNHEY and CDR2 SVGAGI. The CDR3 reads CASSFQLDFNEQFF. CDR3 DNA sequence: TGTGCCAGCAGCTTCCAACTAGATTTCAATGAGCAGTTCTTC.

The chain joins TRBV21-1 to TRBJ2-5. TRBV21-1 is recorded as a pseudogene. This CDR3 spans 14 amino acids. The CDR3 nucleotides read TGTGCCAGCAGCAAAGCAAAGGGTTCGGAGACCCAGTACTTC. Translated: CASSKAKGSETQYF.

This clone was found once. The V call is TRBV4-2, the J call TRBJ2-3; 15 nucleotides line up with TRBD2. The V and J ends lost 4 bases and 6 bases, in that order; junction bases with no gene match: 11. This CDR3 spans 18 amino acids. Germline V gives CDR1 LGHNA, CDR2 YNFKEQ. The CDR3 region has the DNA TGTGCCAGCAGCCGAGGGACTAGCGGGAGGCTTGGGGCGGATACGCAGTATTTT. Amino acids: CASSRGTSGRLGADTQYF.

The chain is built from TRBV30 and TRBJ2-7; possibly TRBD2 for D (5 bases). The germline V gene has CDR1 GTSNPN and CDR2 SVGIG (reference sequence). This CDR3 is 12 amino acids long. Trimming stripped 5 bases from V and 2 bases from J, with 10 bases between. The CDR3 here is CAWGRGTYEQYF. The DNA of the CDR3 is TGTGCCTGGGGTAGAGGGACCTACGAGCAGTACTTC. Full variable domain (remainder filled in from reference TRBV30 and TRBJ2-7): SQTIHQWPATLVQPVGSPLSLECTVEGTSNPNLYWYRQAAGRGLQLLFYSVGIGQISSEVPQNLSASRPQDRQFILSSKKLLLSDSGFYLCAWGRGTYEQYFGPGTRLTVT.

In the case of this clone: One junction end does not reproduce the germline sequence, and a read error may be involved. This chain uses TRBV19 with TRBJ2-3; a weak D match, TRBD1 (7 bases). In germline, CDR1 is LNHDA, CDR2 SQIVND (reference sequence). The CDR3 is made up of 18 amino acids. The CDR3 spells CARSISPGDRSLTDTQYF. In DNA, the CDR3 is TGTGCCAGAAGTATCTCACCGGGGGACAGATCCCTCACAGATACGCAGTATTTT.

The chain combines TRBV25-1 with TRBJ2-2; D gene uncertain. This CDR3 comprises 13 residues. CDR1 and CDR2 (germline): MGHDK, SYGVNS. With 4 bases removed from V and 4 bases from J, the gap between germline ends came to 7 bases. For the CDR3, the DNA is TGTGCCAGCAGTGTTAGAAGCACCGGGGAGCTGTTTTTT. Its translation: CASSVRSTGELFF.

The V and J genes are TRBV5-1 and TRBJ2-3; 8 bases fit TRBD1. The CDR3 spans 15 residues. V lost 4 bases, J lost 4 bases, and 8 bases stayed unmatched. The germline V gene has CDR1 SGHRS and CDR2 YFSETQ. Here the CDR3 reads CASSGRGRGADTQYF. The CDR3 bases are TGCGCCAGCAGCGGCAGGGGGCGCGGGGCAGATACGCAGTATTTT. The full variable domain, completed using reference TRBV5-1 and TRBJ2-3, is KAGVTQTPRYLIKTRGQQVTLSCSPISGHRSVSWYQQTPGQGLQFLFEYFSETQRNKGNFPGRFSGRQFSNSRSEMNVSTLELGDSALYLCASSGRGRGADTQYFGPGTRLTVL.

The chain employs TRBV4-1 and TRBJ2-2; TRBD2 matches 8 bases. V was clipped by 4 bases and J by 5 bases; unmatched bases: 9. The CDR3 is 16 residues long. Germline CDR1 MGHRA, CDR2 YSYEKL. CDR3 loop: CASSPEAGVYTGELFF. CDR3 in DNA: TGCGCCAGCAGCCCAGAAGCGGGAGTGTATACCGGGGAGCTGTTTTTT.

The V call is TRBV19, the J call TRBJ2-7, with TRBD2 matching over 7 bases. The CDR3 length is 15 residues. Germline V gives CDR1 LNHDA, CDR2 SQIVND (reference sequence). V shed 8 bases, J shed 6 bases, and the junction held 16 bases outside the gene matches. The CDR3: CASSGTINKKGEQYF. The CDR3 nucleotides read TGTGCCAGTTCCGGGACTATCAACAAAAAAGGCGAGCAGTACTTC.

This sequence joins TRBV6-5 and TRBJ2-7; no reliable D call. The germline V and J ends were trimmed by 8 bases and 0 bases, with 8 bases remaining between them. There are 12 residues in the CDR3. Looked up from germline, CDR1 is MNHEY and CDR2 is SVGAGI. DNA for the CDR3: TGTGCCAGCGACTGGAGCTCCTACGAGCAGTACTTC. Its protein product is CASDWSSYEQYF.